Below are 13 T cell receptor beta chains sequenced from a single sample in a study of blood T cell repertoires in COVID-19. The table came from immunoSEQ multiplex PCR; TCRdb's copy has only in-frame clones and leaves some out. The table has over 250,000 clones, roughly 90% seen once. Sequenced material: PBMCs or T cells enriched from blood (not recorded which). Receptor source: a woman between 50 and 59 years old who had recovered from COVID-19.

In its sample, this clone was seen once. The V gene is TRBV7-2, the J gene TRBJ2-7; TRBD1 matches at 7 bases. V was pared by 4 bases and J by 5 bases, with 14 bases of the junction left unmatched. This CDR3 region has 16 residues. Germline-derived CDR1 and CDR2 are SGHTA and FQGNSA. As DNA, the CDR3 is TGTGCCAGCAGCTACAGACAGGGTTGGAAGTCGAACGAGCAGTACTTC. Translation gives CASSYRQGWKSNEQYF.

The rearrangement joins TRBV2 to TRBJ1-2; TRBD1 matches 7 bases. This CDR3 region has 12 residues. Trimming at V came to 6 bases and at J to 7 bases, leaving 5 bases not matched to a gene. CDR1 is SNHLY and CDR2 is FYNNEI in the germline V gene. The CDR3 loop reads CASSRQGFGYTF. CDR3 bases: TGTGCCAGCAGCAGACAGGGATTTGGCTACACCTTC. The variable domain in full, completed from reference TRBV2 and TRBJ1-2, reads EPEVTQTPSHQVTQMGQEVILRCVPISNHLYFYWYRQILGQKVEFLVSFYNNEISEKSEIFDDQFSVERPDGSNFTLKIRSTKLEDSAMYFCASSRQGFGYTFGSGTRLTVV.

V usage is TRBV28 and J usage is TRBJ1-2; 8 positions agree with TRBD1. Looked up from germline, CDR1 is MDHEN and CDR2 is SYDVKM. The length of the CDR3 is 14 residues. Trimming cost V 5 bases and J 7 bases; bases outside gene matches: 9. In DNA, the CDR3 is TGTGCCAGCAGTCTCAGGGGGCTATCGGGTGGCTACACCTTC. It is translated as CASSLRGLSGGYTF.

The rearrangement uses TRBV20-1 and TRBJ2-1; no clear D gene. Deletions cut 3 bases from V and 9 bases from J, with 12 bases between. CDR3 size: 12 residues. Germline-derived CDR1 and CDR2 are DFQATT and SNEGSKA (reference sequence). CDR3 sequence (DNA): TGCAGTGCTAGTGCCCCCAGCGTTGAGCAGTTCTTC. It encodes CSASAPSVEQFF.

The V gene is TRBV28, the J gene TRBJ1-4; possibly TRBD1 for D (5 bases). V shed 2 bases and J shed 8 bases, with 12 bases lying between them. From germline, CDR1 is MDHEN and CDR2 SYDVKM. CDR3 length equals 14 residues. The CDR3 here is CASSLPGVREKLFF. The CDR3, as DNA: TGTGCCAGCAGTTTACCGGGGGTACGGGAAAAACTGTTTTTT.

The J gene is TRBJ2-5, the V gene TRBV6-5; 11 nucleotides align to TRBD1. From germline, CDR1 is MNHEY and CDR2 SVGAGI. The J segment lost 5 bases and the V segment lost 5 bases, leaving 7 bases of the junction unmatched. CDR3 length equals 15 residues. This chain's CDR3 is CASSPDRGRGETQYF. The CDR3 region has the DNA TGTGCCAGCAGTCCGGACAGGGGGCGTGGGGAGACCCAGTACTTC.

The rearrangement links TRBV9 to TRBJ1-1, with D possibly matching TRBD1 (6 bases). The V end lost 0 bases, the J end lost 0 bases, and 15 bases lay between the germline ends. The CDR3 spans 17 residues. Germline CDR1 reads SGDLS; CDR2 reads YYNGEE. For the CDR3, the DNA is TGTGCCAGCAGCGTAGAACAGGGTGGCAGGATGAACACTGAAGCTTTCTTT. Translated: CASSVEQGGRMNTEAFF.

The genes are TRBV28 and TRBJ1-2; maybe TRBD1 (6 bases). Trimming removed 3 bases at V and 8 bases at J, with 16 bases between. The CDR3 contains 14 residues. Germline V CDR1 and CDR2: MDHEN, SYDVKM. CDR3 sequence reads: CASSLGHRTEGYTF. The DNA for the CDR3 is TGTGCCAGCAGTTTGGGACACCGGACGGAGGGCTACACCTTC.

A word on this clone: A read error may produce the germline difference seen at one junction end. This chain uses TRBV10-1 with TRBJ2-3, with D perhaps TRBD2 (5 bases). CDR1 and CDR2 (germline): WNHNN, SYGVQD (reference sequence). The CDR3 has 17 amino acids. Here the CDR3 reads CASRESGKAASTDTQYF. DNA of the CDR3: TGCGCCAGCAGAGAGTCGGGAAAAGCGGCTAGCACAGATACGCAGTATTTT.

The CDR3 is CASSFAGEMVTEAFF. The CDR3 DNA reads TGTGCCAGCAGTTTCGCCGGGGAGATGGTCACTGAAGCTTTCTTT. The V gene is TRBV27, the J gene TRBJ1-1; no clear D. CDR1 is MNHEY, CDR2 SMNVEV, per germline (reference sequence). The V and J ends lost 3 bases and 4 bases respectively, with 15 bases between them. The CDR3 contains 15 residues.

The genes are TRBV19 and TRBJ1-1; weak D call: TRBD1 (5 bases). V dropped 6 bases and J dropped 3 bases, with 17 bases sitting between them. This CDR3 has 15 amino acids. Looked up from germline, CDR1 is LNHDA and CDR2 is SQIVND (reference sequence). As DNA, the CDR3 is TGTGCCAGTAGCCGCCGCAGGGTCAGGGACACTGAAGCTTTCTTT. It yields the protein CASSRRRVRDTEAFF.

The chain recombines TRBV18 with TRBJ1-2; TRBD1 might be the D (6 bases). CDR3 length: 14 amino acids. Germline CDR1 and CDR2: KGHSH and LQKENI. Between the trimmed V and J ends, which lost 3 bases and 5 bases, there was a span of 13 bases. The CDR3 region has the DNA TGTGCCAGCTCACCCGGACAGAGTATATATGGCTACACCTTC. As protein: CASSPGQSIYGYTF. Filled out from reference TRBV18 and TRBJ1-2, the complete variable domain reads NAGVMQNPRHLVRRRGQEARLRCSPMKGHSHVYWYRQLPEEGLKFMVYLQKENIIDESGMPKERFSAEFPKEGPSILRIQQVVRGDSAAYFCASSPGQSIYGYTFGSGTRLTVV.

The V gene is TRBV9, the J gene TRBJ1-2; D ambiguous. With 0 bases removed from V and 4 bases from J, the gap between germline ends came to 10 bases. The germline gives CDR1 SGDLS, CDR2 YYNGEE. The CDR3 covers 14 residues. The CDR3: CASSVATRSYGYTF. CDR3 sequence (DNA): TGTGCCAGCAGCGTAGCTACTCGGAGCTATGGCTACACCTTC.